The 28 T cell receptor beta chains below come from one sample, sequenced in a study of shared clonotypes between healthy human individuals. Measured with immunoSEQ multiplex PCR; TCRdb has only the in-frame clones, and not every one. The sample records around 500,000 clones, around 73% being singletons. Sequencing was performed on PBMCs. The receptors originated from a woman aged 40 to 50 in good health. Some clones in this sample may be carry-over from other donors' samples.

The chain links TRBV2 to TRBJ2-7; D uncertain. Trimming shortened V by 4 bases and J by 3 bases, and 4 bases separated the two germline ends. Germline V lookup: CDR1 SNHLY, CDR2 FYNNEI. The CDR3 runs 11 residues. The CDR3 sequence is CASSGHYEQYF. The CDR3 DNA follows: TGTGCCAGCAGTGGACACTACGAGCAGTACTTC.

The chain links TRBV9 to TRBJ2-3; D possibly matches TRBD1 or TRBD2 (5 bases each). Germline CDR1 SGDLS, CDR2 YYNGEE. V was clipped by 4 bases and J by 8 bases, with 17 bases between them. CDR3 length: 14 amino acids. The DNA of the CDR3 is TGTGCCAGCAGCTCATATGGGACCGAAGCTACGCAGTATTTT. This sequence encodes CASSSYGTEATQYF.

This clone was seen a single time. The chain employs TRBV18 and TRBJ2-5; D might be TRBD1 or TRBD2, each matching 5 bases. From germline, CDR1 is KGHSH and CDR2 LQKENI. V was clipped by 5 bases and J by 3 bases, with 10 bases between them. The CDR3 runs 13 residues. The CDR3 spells CASSSGTEETQYF. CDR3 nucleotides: TGTGCCAGCTCATCCGGGACGGAAGAGACCCAGTACTTC.

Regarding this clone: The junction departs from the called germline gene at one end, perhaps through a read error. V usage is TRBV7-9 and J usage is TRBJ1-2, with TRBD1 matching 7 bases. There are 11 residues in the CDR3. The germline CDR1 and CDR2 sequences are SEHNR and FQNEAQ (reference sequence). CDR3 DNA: TGTGCCAGCAGCTCCGGGACAGAAACTTTCTTC. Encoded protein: CASSSGTETFF.

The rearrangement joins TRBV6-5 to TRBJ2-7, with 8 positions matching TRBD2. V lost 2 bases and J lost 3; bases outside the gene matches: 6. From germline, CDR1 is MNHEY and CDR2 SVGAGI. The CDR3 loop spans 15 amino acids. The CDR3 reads CASSYVREANYEQYF. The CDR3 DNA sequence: TGTGCCAGCAGTTACGTGCGGGAGGCCAACTACGAGCAGTACTTC.

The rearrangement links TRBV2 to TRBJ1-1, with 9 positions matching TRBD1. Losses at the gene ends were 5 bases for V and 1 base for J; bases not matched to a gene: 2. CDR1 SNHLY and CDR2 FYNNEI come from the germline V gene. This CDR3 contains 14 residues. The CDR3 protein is CASSLGQGNTEAFF. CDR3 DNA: TGTGCCAGCAGTCTGGGACAGGGGAACACTGAAGCTTTCTTT. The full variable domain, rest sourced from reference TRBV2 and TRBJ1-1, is EPEVTQTPSHQVTQMGQEVILRCVPISNHLYFYWYRQILGQKVEFLVSFYNNEISEKSEIFDDQFSVERPDGSNFTLKIRSTKLEDSAMYFCASSLGQGNTEAFFGQGTRLTVV.

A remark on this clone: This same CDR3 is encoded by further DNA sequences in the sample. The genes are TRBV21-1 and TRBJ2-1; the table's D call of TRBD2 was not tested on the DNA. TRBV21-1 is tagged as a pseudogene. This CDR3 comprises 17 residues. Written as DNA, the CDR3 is TGTGCCAGTAGCAAAGGCATACTAGCGGGAGGGCACAATGAGCAGTTCTTC. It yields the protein CASSKGILAGGHNEQFF.

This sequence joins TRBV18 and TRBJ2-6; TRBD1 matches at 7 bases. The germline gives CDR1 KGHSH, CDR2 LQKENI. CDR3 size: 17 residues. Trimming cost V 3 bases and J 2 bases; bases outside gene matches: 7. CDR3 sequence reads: CASSPQTGLPGANVLTF. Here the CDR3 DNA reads TGTGCCAGCTCACCGCAGACAGGGTTACCTGGGGCCAACGTCCTGACTTTC.

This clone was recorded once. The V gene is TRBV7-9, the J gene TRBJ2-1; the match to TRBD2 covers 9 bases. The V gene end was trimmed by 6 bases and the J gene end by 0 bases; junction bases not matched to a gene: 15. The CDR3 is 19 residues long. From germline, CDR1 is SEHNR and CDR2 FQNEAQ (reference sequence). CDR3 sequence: CASSREHGGLARSYNEQFF. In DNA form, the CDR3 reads TGTGCCAGCAGTAGAGAGCATGGTGGACTAGCGCGCTCCTACAATGAGCAGTTCTTC.

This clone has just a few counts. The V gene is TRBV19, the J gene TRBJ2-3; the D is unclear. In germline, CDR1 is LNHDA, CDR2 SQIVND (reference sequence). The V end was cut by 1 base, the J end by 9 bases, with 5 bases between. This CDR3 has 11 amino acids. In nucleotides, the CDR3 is TGTGCCAGTAGTATAGGGAGAACGCAGTATTTT. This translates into CASSIGRTQYF.

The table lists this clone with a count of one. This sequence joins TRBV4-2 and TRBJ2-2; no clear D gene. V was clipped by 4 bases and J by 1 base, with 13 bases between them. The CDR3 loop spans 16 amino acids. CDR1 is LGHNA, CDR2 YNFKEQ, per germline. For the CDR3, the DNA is TGTGCCAGCAGCCCGTCAGCATATCGGAACACCGGGGAGCTGTTTTTT. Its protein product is CASSPSAYRNTGELFF.

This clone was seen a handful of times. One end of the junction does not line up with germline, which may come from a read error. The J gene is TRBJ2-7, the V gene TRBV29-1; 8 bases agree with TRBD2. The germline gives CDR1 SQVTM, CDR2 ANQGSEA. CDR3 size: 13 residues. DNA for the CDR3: TGCAGCGTCGAAGGCGGGGGGAACTACGAGCAGTACTTC. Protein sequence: CSVEGGGNYEQYF.

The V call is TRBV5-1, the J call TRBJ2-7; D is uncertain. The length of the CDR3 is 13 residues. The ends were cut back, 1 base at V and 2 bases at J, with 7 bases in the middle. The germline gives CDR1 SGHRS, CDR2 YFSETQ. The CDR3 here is CASSLPNTYEQYF. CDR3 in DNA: TGCGCCAGCAGCTTGCCCAATACCTACGAGCAGTACTTC.

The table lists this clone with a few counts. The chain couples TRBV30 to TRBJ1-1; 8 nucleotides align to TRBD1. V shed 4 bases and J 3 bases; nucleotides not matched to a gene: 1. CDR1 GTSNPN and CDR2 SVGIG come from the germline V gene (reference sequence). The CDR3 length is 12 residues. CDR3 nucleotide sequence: TGTGCCTGGAAGGACAGGGACACTGAAGCTTTCTTT. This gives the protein CAWKDRDTEAFF.

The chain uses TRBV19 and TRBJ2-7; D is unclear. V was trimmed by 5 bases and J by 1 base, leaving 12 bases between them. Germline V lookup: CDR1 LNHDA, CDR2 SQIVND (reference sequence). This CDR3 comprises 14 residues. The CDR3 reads CASSVRTESYEQYF. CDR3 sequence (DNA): TGTGCCAGTAGTGTCAGGACGGAATCCTACGAGCAGTACTTC.

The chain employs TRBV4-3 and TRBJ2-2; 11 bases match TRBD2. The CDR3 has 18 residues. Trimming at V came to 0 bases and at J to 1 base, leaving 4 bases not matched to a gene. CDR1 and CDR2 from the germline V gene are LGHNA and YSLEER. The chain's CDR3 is CASSQDLGLAVNTGELFF. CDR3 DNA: TGCGCCAGCAGCCAAGACCTGGGACTAGCGGTGAACACCGGGGAGCTGTTTTTT.

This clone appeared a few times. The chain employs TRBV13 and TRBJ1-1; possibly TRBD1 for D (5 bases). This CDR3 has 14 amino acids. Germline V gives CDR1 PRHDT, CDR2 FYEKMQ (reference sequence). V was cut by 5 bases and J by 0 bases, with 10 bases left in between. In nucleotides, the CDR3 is TGTGCCAGCAGCGTTACGACAGTGAACACTGAAGCTTTCTTT. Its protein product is CASSVTTVNTEAFF.

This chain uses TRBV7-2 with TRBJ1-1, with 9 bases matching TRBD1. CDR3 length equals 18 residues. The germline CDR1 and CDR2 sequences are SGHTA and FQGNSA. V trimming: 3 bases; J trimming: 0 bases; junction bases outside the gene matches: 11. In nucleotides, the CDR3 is TGTGCCAGCAGCTTGGGAGGGACAGGGACGTTTATGAACACTGAAGCTTTCTTT. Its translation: CASSLGGTGTFMNTEAFF.

CDR3 DNA: TGTGCCAGCAGCTTAGTCAGGCCTTTGTACACTGAAGCTTTCTTT. This codes for CASSLVRPLYTEAFF. The gene calls are TRBV7-8 and TRBJ1-1, with unresolved D. There are 15 residues in the CDR3. Germline CDR1 reads SGHVS; CDR2 reads FQNEAQ. V lost 1 base, J lost 3 bases, and 12 bases lay in between.

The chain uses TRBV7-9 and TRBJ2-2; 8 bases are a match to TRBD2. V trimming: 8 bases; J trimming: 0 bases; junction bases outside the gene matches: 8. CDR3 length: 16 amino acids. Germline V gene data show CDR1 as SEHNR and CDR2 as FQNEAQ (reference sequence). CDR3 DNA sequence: TGTGCCAGCGGAATTGCCGGGAGGGCGAACACCGGGGAGCTGTTTTTT. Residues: CASGIAGRANTGELFF.

CDR3 DNA sequence: TGTGCCAGCAGCTTAGAAGGGGTTTACGGGGAGCTGTTTTTT. It specifies CASSLEGVYGELFF. V and J are TRBV7-6 and TRBJ2-2, with a tentative D call TRBD1 (5 bases). CDR3 length: 14 residues. Germline V CDR1 and CDR2: SGHVS, FNYEAQ. V shed 1 base and J shed 7 bases, with 10 bases lying between them.

CDR3 coding DNA: TGTGCCAGCACTAGCCCAGGACTAGCGGGAATTCAAGAGCAGTACTTC. It codes for CASTSPGLAGIQEQYF. V usage is TRBV28 and J usage is TRBJ2-7; 12 nucleotides align to TRBD2. V lost 7 bases and J lost 7; bases outside the gene matches: 14. The length of the CDR3 is 16 residues. The V gene's germline CDR1 is MDHEN and CDR2 SYDVKM.

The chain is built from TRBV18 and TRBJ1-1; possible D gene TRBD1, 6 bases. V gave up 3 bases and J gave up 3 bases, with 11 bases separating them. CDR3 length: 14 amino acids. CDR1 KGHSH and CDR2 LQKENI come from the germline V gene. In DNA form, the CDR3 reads TGTGCCAGCTCACCGGGGGCGGGGGACACTGAAGCTTTCTTT. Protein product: CASSPGAGDTEAFF.

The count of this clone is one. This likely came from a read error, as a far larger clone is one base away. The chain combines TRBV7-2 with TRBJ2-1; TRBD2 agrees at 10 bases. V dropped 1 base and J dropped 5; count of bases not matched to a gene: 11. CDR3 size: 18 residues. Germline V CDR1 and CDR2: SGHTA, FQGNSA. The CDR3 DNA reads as TGTGCCAGCAGCTTAGAAGGGACTAGCGAGAGGTACCACAATGAGCAGTTCTTC. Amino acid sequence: CASSLEGTSERYHNEQFF.

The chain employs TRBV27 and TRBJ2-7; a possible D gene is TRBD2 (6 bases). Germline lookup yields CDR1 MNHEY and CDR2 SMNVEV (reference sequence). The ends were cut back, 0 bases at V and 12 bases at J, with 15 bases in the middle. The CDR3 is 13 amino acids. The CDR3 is CASSLSSGLEGYF. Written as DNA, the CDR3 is TGTGCCAGCAGTTTATCGTCAGGCCTGGAGGGGTACTTC.

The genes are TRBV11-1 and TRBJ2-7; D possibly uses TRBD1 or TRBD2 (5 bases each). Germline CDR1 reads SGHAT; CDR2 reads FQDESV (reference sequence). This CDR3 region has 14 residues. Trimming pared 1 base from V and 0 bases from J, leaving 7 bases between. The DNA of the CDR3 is TGTGCCAGCAGCTTAGGAGGGGACTCCTACGAGCAGTACTTC. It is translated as CASSLGGDSYEQYF. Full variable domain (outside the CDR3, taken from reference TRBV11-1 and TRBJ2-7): EAEVAQSPRYKITEKSQAVAFWCDPISGHATLYWYRQILGQGPELLVQFQDESVVDDSQLPKDRFSAERLKGVDSTLKIQPAELGDSAMYLCASSLGGDSYEQYFGPGTRLTVT.

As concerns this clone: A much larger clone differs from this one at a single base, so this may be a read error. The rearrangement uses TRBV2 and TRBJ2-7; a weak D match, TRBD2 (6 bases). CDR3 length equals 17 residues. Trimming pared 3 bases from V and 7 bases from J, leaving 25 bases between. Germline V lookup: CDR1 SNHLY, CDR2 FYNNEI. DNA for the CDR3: TGTGCCAGCAGTGATCGTGCTAGCGTAGAACTGTGGGGGGAGCAGTACTTC. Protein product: CASSDRASVELWGEQYF.

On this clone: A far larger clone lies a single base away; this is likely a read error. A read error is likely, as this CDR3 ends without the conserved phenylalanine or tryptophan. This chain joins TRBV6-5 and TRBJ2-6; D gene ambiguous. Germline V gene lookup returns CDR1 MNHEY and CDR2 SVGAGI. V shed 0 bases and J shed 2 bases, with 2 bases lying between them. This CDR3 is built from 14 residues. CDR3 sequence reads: CASSYSTGANVLTL. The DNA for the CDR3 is TGTGCCAGCAGTTACTCGACTGGGGCCAACGTCCTGACTCTC.